This is a list of T cell receptor beta chains from one sample in a study of control samples from healthy donors and cancer patients. Here immunoSEQ multiplex PCR was the method, and the copy in TCRdb shows in-frame clones only, minus some. Of around 180,000 clones in the sample, about 90% were seen once. Sequenced: blood. The receptor set was obtained from a woman between 40 and 55 years old in good health. CDR3s include the opening cysteine and the closing phenylalanine or tryptophan. A D gene is named only where the DNA matches it firmly. The listing skips clone size in some rows; elsewhere it reads once, few, many or a size class.

D	J	size	length	V	CDR3	DNA
-	TRBJ2-7	-	14	TRBV27	CASSFLGSSYEQYF	TGTGCCAGCAGTTTTTTGGGGTCTAGCTACGAGCAGTACTTC
-	TRBJ2-5	-	13	TRBV5-1	CASSFGQQETQYF	TGCGCCAGCAGCTTTGGACAGCAAGAGACCCAGTACTTC
-	TRBJ2-2	-	15	TRBV6-5	CASRLLDRDTGELFF	TGTGCCAGCAGATTACTCGACAGAGACACCGGGGAGCTGTTTTTT
-	TRBJ1-1	-	13	TRBV5-1	CASSLDGYTEAFF	TGCGCCAGCAGTCTAGACGGATACACTGAAGCTTTCTTT
TRBD2	TRBJ2-7	-	15	TRBV19	CASSSSSGSYYEQYF	TGTGCCAGTAGTAGTTCTAGCGGGAGTTACTACGAGCAGTACTTC
TRBD2	TRBJ2-1	-	15	TRBV6-5	CASSSSGGPHNEQFF	TGTGCCAGCAGTTCCAGCGGGGGACCCCACAATGAGCAGTTCTTC
TRBD1	TRBJ1-3	once	16	TRBV3-1/TRBV3-2	CASSQDRDREGNTIYF	TGTGCCAGCAGCCAAGATAGGGACAGGGAAGGAAACACCATATATTTT
-	TRBJ1-5	once	16	TRBV24-1	CATSDLPKNCHQPQHF	TGTGCCACCAGTGATTTACCAAAAAACTGCCATCAGCCCCAGCATTTT
-	TRBJ2-7	-	11	TRBV2	CASSRRYEQYF	TGTGCCAGCAGTCGACGCTACGAGCAGTACTTC
-	TRBJ2-3	-	15	TRBV27	CASSSGGALPDTQYF	TGTGCCAGCAGTTCTGGGGGGGCCCTCCCAGATACGCAGTATTTT
-	TRBJ2-1	-	14	TRBV9	CASSPQMGGNEQFF	TGTGCCAGCAGCCCACAGATGGGGGGCAATGAGCAGTTCTTC